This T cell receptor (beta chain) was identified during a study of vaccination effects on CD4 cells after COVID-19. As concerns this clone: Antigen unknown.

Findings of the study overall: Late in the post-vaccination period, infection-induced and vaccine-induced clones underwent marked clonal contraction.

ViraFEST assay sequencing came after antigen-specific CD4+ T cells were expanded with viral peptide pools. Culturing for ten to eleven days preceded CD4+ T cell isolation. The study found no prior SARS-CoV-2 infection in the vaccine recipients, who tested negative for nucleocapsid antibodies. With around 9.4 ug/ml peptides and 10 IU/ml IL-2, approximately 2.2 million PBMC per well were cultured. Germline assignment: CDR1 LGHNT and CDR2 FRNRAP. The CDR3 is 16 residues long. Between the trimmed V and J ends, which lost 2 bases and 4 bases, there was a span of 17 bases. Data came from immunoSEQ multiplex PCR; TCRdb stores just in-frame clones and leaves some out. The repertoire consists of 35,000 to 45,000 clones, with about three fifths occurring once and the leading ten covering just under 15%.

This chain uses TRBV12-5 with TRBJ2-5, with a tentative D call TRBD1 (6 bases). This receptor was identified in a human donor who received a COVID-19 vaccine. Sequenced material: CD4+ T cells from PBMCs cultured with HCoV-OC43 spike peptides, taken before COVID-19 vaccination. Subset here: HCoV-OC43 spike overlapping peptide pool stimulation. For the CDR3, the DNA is TGTGCTAGTGGTTTGAGTCAGGGGAGAGGGGGAGAGACCCAGTACTTC. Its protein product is CASGLSQGRGGETQYF.